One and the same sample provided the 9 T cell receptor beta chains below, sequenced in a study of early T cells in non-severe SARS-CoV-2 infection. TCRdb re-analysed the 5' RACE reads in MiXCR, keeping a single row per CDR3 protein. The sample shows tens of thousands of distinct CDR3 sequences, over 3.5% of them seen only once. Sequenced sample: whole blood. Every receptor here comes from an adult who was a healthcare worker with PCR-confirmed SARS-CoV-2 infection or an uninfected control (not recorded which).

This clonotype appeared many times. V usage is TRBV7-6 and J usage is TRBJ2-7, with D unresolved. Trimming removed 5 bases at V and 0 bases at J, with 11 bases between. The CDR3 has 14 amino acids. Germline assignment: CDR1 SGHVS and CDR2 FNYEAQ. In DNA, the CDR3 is TGTGCCAGCAGCCCTTCCTCTCCCTCCTACGAGCAGTACTTC. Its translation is CASSPSSPSYEQYF.

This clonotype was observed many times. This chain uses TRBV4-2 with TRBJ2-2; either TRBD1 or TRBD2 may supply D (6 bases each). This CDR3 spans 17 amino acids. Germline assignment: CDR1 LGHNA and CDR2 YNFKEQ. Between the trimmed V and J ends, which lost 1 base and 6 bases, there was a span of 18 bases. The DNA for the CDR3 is TGTGCCAGCAGCCAAGCGGAGGGCGGGACAAGGGCCGGGGAGCTGTTTTTT. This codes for CASSQAEGGTRAGELFF.

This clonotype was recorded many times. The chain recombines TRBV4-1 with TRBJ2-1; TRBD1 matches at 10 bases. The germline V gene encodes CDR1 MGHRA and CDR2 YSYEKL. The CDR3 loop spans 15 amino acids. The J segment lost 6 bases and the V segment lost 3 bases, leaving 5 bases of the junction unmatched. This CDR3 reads CASSHGQGEVNEQFF. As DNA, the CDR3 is TGCGCCAGCAGCCACGGACAGGGGGAGGTCAATGAGCAGTTCTTC.

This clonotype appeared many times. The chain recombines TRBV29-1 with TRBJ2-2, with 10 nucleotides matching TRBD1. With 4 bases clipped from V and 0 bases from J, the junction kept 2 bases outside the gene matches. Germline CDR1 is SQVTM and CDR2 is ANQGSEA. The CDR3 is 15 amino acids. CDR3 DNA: TGCAGCGTTGTGACAGGGGGCACGAACACCGGGGAGCTGTTTTTT. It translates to CSVVTGGTNTGELFF.

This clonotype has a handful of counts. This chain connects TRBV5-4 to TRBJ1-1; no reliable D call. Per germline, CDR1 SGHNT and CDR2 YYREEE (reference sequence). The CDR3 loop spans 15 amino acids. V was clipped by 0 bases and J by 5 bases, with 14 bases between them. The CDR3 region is CASSLAATRRTEAFF. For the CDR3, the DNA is TGTGCCAGCAGCTTGGCGGCGACCCGACGTACTGAAGCTTTCTTT.

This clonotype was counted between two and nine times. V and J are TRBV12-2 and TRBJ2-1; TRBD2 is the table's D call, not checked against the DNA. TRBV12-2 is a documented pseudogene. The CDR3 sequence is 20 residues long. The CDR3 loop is CASRLEPGGLAGVFCNEQFF. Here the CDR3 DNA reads TGTGCAAGTCGCTTAGAACCCGGAGGACTAGCGGGAGTATTTTGCAATGAGCAGTTCTTC.

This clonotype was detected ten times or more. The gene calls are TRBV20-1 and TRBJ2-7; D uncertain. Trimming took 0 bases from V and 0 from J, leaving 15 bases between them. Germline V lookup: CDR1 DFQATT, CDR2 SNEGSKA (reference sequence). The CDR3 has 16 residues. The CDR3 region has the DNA TGCAGTGCTAGAGATAACGTACGCGGTCTCTCCTACGAGCAGTACTTC. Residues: CSARDNVRGLSYEQYF.

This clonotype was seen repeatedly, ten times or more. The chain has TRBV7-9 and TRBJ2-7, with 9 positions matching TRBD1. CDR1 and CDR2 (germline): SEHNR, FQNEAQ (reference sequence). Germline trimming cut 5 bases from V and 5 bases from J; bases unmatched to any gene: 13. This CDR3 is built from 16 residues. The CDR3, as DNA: TGTGCCAGCAGCCTGTCCCCCGGGACAGGGATGAACGAGCAGTACTTC. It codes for CASSLSPGTGMNEQYF. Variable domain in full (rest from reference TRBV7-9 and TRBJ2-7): DTGVSQNPRHKITKRGQNVTFRCDPISEHNRLYWYRQTLGQGPEFLTYFQNEAQLEKSRLLSDRFSAERPKGSFSTLEIQRTEQGDSAMYLCASSLSPGTGMNEQYFGPGTRLTVT.

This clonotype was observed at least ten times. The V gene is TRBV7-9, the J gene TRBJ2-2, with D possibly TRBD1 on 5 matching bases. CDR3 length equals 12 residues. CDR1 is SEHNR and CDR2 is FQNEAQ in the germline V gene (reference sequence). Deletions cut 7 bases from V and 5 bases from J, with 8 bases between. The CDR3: CASTQGTGELFF. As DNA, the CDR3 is TGTGCCAGCACCCAGGGAACCGGGGAGCTGTTTTTT.